The 28 T cell receptor beta chains reported below all come from one sample, sequenced in a study of T cell repertoires in cytomegalovirus infection. Via MiXCR, TCRdb re-called the reads, giving one row per CDR3 protein. The table shows tens of thousands of distinct CDR3 sequences, with 20% to 30% occurring only once. Which antigens these TCRs recognize remains unknown. The sequencing used CD8+ T cells from cultured PBMCs, collected from culture after CMV antigen stimulation. These receptors were taken from a human donor in good health (CMV status not recorded). Some clones in this sample may be carry-over from other donors' samples.

This clonotype was seen ten or more times. The CDR3 DNA reads TGTGCCAGCAGTTTATCCGGGGAATGGGACACTGAAGCTTTCTTT. Translating gives CASSLSGEWDTEAFF. The chain couples TRBV28 to TRBJ1-1; D is ambiguous. Trimming shortened V by 1 base and J by 3 bases, and 12 bases separated the two germline ends. CDR3 length: 15 residues. Germline values: CDR1 MDHEN, CDR2 SYDVKM.

In its sample, this clonotype was seen many times. The gene calls are TRBV6-2 or TRBV6-3 and TRBJ1-6; maybe TRBD1 (5 bases). CDR1 MNHEY and CDR2 SVGEGT come from the germline V gene. V was pared by 6 bases and J by 5 bases, with 11 bases between. The CDR3 runs to 14 residues. CDR3: CASSHRDHNSPLHF. CDR3 DNA sequence: TGTGCCAGCAGCCACCGGGACCATAATTCACCCCTCCACTTT.

This clonotype occurred many times. The rearrangement uses TRBV5-4 and TRBJ1-1; the match to TRBD1 covers 8 bases. The CDR3 has 16 residues. V lost 3 bases to trimming and J lost 5 bases; unmatched junction nucleotides: 12. CDR1 and CDR2 from the germline V gene are SGHNT and YYREEE (reference sequence). The CDR3 DNA reads as TGTGCCAGCAGCTCAGTATTTCAGGGGGCAGAGACTGAAGCTTTCTTT. Its protein product is CASSSVFQGAETEAFF. Using reference TRBV5-4 and TRBJ1-1 for the parts outside the CDR3, the full variable domain is ETGVTQSPTHLIKTRGQQVTLRCSSQSGHNTVSWYQQALGQGPQFIFQYYREEENGRGNFPPRFSGLQFPNYSSELNVNALELDDSALYLCASSSVFQGAETEAFFGQGTRLTVV.

The J gene is TRBJ1-1, the V gene TRBV2; tentative D call: TRBD1 (5 bases). Germline CDR1 is SNHLY and CDR2 is FYNNEI. This CDR3 has 14 residues. Trimming removed 3 bases from V and 0 bases from J, with 8 bases in between. The CDR3 is CASSERQMNTEAFF. DNA for the CDR3: TGTGCCAGCAGTGAGAGACAGATGAACACTGAAGCTTTCTTT.

This clonotype was counted only a few times. The chain links TRBV7-3 to TRBJ2-1; D not certain. CDR1 is SGHTA and CDR2 is FQGTGA in the germline V gene. The CDR3 is 16 residues long. Between the trimmed V and J ends, which lost 5 bases and 7 bases, there was a span of 21 bases. DNA for the CDR3: TGTGCCAGCAGCCCCGCCCCAGCTACATTGGGGAATGAGCAGTTCTTC. It specifies CASSPAPATLGNEQFF.

This clonotype was counted once. This sequence joins TRBV4-2 and TRBJ1-2; D unresolved. Deletions cut 4 bases from V and 0 bases from J, with 12 bases between. The CDR3 spans 15 residues. Germline V gene data show CDR1 as LGHNA and CDR2 as YNFKEQ. CDR3 sequence reads: CASSPRWDPNYGYTF. CDR3 nucleotide sequence: TGTGCCAGCAGCCCAAGATGGGATCCTAACTATGGCTACACCTTC.

The chain carries TRBV13 and TRBJ1-3; TRBD1 aligns across 9 bases. CDR1 PRHDT and CDR2 FYEKMQ come from the germline V gene (reference sequence). The CDR3 extends over 14 amino acids. V lost 5 bases and J lost 4; bases outside the gene matches: 3. The CDR3 region is CASSHRGLGNTIYF. The CDR3 bases are TGTGCCAGCAGCCACAGGGGGCTAGGAAACACCATATATTTT.

This clonotype was seen a handful of times. This chain uses TRBV15 with TRBJ2-7; TRBD1 matches at 9 bases. This CDR3 comprises 15 residues. Trimming at V came to 1 base and at J to 6 bases, leaving 7 bases not matched to a gene. Germline loops: CDR1 LNHNV, CDR2 YYDKDF (reference sequence). CDR3 amino acids: CATSRGIQGAGEQYF. For the CDR3, the DNA is TGTGCCACCAGCAGAGGGATACAGGGGGCTGGCGAGCAGTACTTC. The full variable domain, rest sourced from reference TRBV15 and TRBJ2-7, is DAMVIQNPRYQVTQFGKPVTLSCSQTLNHNVMYWYQQKSSQAPKLLFHYYDKDFNNEADTPDNFQSRRPNTSFCFLDIRSPGLGDTAMYLCATSRGIQGAGEQYFGPGTRLTVT.

The genes are TRBV24-1 and TRBJ2-3; no reliable D call. CDR1 and CDR2 (germline): KGHDR, SFDVKD. The CDR3 runs to 15 residues. V was pared by 2 bases and J by 3 bases, with 11 bases between. The chain's CDR3 is CATSDSHLLTDTQYF. The CDR3 DNA reads TGTGCCACCAGTGATTCACATCTTCTTACAGATACGCAGTATTTT.

Many counts were recorded for this clonotype. The CDR3 DNA sequence: TGTGCCAGCAGCCGGGGGGCAGATACGCAGTATTTT. It translates to CASSRGADTQYF. V usage is TRBV6-6 and J usage is TRBJ2-3, with 7 bases that match TRBD2. The CDR3 has 12 amino acids. The V gene end was trimmed by 6 bases and the J gene end by 4 bases; junction bases not matched to a gene: 1. Germline V gives CDR1 MNHNY, CDR2 SVGAGI (reference sequence).

The CDR3 sequence: CASSPVTGTRTEAFF. Written as DNA, the CDR3 is TGTGCCAGCAGCCCTGTGACAGGGACGAGGACTGAAGCTTTCTTT. This chain links TRBV28 with TRBJ1-1; 7 bases fit TRBD1. In germline, CDR1 is MDHEN, CDR2 SYDVKM. The J segment lost 5 bases and the V segment lost 6 bases, leaving 12 bases of the junction unmatched. The CDR3 contains 15 residues.

This clonotype was detected a few times. The V call is TRBV28, the J call TRBJ1-3; no definite D call. This CDR3 is built from 12 residues. The V gene lost 6 bases and the J gene lost 0 bases, with 3 bases spanning the gap. CDR1 is MDHEN and CDR2 is SYDVKM in the germline V gene. CDR3: CASRSSGNTIYF. Written as DNA, the CDR3 is TGTGCCAGCAGGAGCTCTGGAAACACCATATATTTT.

This clonotype came up a few times. V gene TRBV12-3 or TRBV12-4 combines with J gene TRBJ2-7; D remains ambiguous. The CDR3 has 12 residues. V was cut by 5 bases and J by 7 bases, with 12 bases left in between. In DNA, the CDR3 is TGTGCCAGCAGTAGCCCCTCTGGGGAGCAGTACTTC. Amino acids: CASSSPSGEQYF.

This chain uses TRBV27 with TRBJ1-5; D uncertain. Per germline, CDR1 MNHEY and CDR2 SMNVEV (reference sequence). This CDR3 comprises 14 residues. Trimming shortened V by 0 bases and J by 5 bases, and 8 bases separated the two germline ends. The CDR3 loop is CASSLSGSHQPQHF. The CDR3 DNA follows: TGTGCCAGCAGTTTATCCGGGTCGCATCAGCCCCAGCATTTT.

This clonotype came up a few times. V gene TRBV27 combines with J gene TRBJ2-7, with D perhaps TRBD1 (6 bases). The CDR3 covers 15 residues. The germline V gene has CDR1 MNHEY and CDR2 SMNVEV (reference sequence). The V gene lost 8 bases and the J gene lost 1 base, with 18 bases spanning the gap. The CDR3 coding sequence is TGTGCCAGCTACTCACTCGAGACAGGATCCTACGAGCAGTACTTC. This gives the protein CASYSLETGSYEQYF.

The chain employs TRBV6-6 and TRBJ2-7; 7 bases are shared with TRBD1. Germline V gene lookup returns CDR1 MNHNY and CDR2 SVGAGI (reference sequence). The CDR3 consists of 14 residues. V lost 0 bases to trimming and J lost 6 bases; unmatched junction nucleotides: 5. CDR3 in DNA: TGTGCCAGCAGTTACTCGGAGGACAGGCTCGAGCAGTACTTC. It codes for CASSYSEDRLEQYF.

Of note for this clonotype: The DNA is left out, because the CDR3 cannot be placed on it with certainty; the CDR3 is given as TCRdb lists it. This chain uses TRBV27 with TRBJ2-7. Germline V gene data show CDR1 as MNHEY and CDR2 as SMNVEV (reference sequence). The CDR3 length equals 17 residues, ends included. CDR3 loop: CASSLALPFGNGYEQYF.

This clonotype was detected ten times or more. V and J are TRBV9 and TRBJ2-7; TRBD1 might be the D (5 bases). V was cut by 2 bases and J by 2 bases, with 17 bases left in between. This CDR3 region has 16 residues. CDR1 is SGDLS, CDR2 YYNGEE, per germline. The CDR3 DNA sequence: TGTGCCAGCAGCGTTCCTTTGGACACCCCTACCTACGAGCAGTACTTC. Its protein is CASSVPLDTPTYEQYF.

There are many counts of this clonotype. This chain connects TRBV11-3 to TRBJ1-1, with a weak D call TRBD1 (6 bases). Germline-derived CDR1 and CDR2 are SGHNT and YENEEA. This CDR3 has 18 residues. Trimming pared 2 bases from V and 0 bases from J, leaving 19 bases between. CDR3: CASSLRPVGGRVNTEAFF. CDR3 sequence (DNA): TGTGCCAGCAGCTTAAGGCCGGTGGGGGGCCGAGTGAACACTGAAGCTTTCTTT.

The V and J genes are TRBV20-1 and TRBJ2-5, with unresolved D. With 0 bases removed from V and 5 bases from J, the gap between germline ends came to 7 bases. The length of the CDR3 is 12 residues. Germline lookup yields CDR1 DFQATT and CDR2 SNEGSKA (reference sequence). The CDR3 sequence: CSARDRVETQYF. The CDR3 DNA is TGCAGTGCTAGAGATCGAGTTGAGACCCAGTACTTC.

This clonotype occurred a few times. This sequence joins TRBV6-6 and TRBJ2-7; 12 nucleotides line up with TRBD1. The CDR3 is 17 amino acids. V shed 1 base, J shed 7 bases, and the junction held 11 bases outside the gene matches. The V gene's germline CDR1 is MNHNY and CDR2 SVGAGI (reference sequence). In nucleotides, the CDR3 is TGTGCCAGCAGTTACTTGGGATCCGGGACAGGGGGCTATGAGCAGTACTTC. It encodes CASSYLGSGTGGYEQYF.

This clonotype was seen at least ten times. The V call is TRBV12-3 or TRBV12-4, the J call TRBJ2-5, with D maybe TRBD2 (5 bases). The CDR3 covers 13 residues. The V gene lost 4 bases and the J gene lost 3 bases, with 9 bases spanning the gap. CDR3 bases: TGTGCCAGCAGTTCGGGGTCAAAAGAGACCCAGTACTTC. Its translation is CASSSGSKETQYF.

In regard to this clonotype: A much larger clone lies one base from this, so it may be a read error. The chain combines TRBV7-9 with TRBJ2-1; weak D call: TRBD1 (5 bases). Trimming took 2 bases from V and 7 from J, leaving 18 bases between them. The CDR3 covers 16 residues. Germline assignment: CDR1 SEHNR and CDR2 FQNEAQ (reference sequence). The CDR3 here is CASSLNVQVNLNEQFF. The CDR3 DNA follows: TGTGCCAGCAGCTTAAATGTACAGGTTAACTTGAATGAGCAGTTCTTC. Based on the CDR3 plus reference TRBV7-9 and TRBJ2-1, the full variable domain is DTGVSQNPRHKITKRGQNVTFRCDPISEHNRLYWYRQTLGQGPEFLTYFQNEAQLEKSRLLSDRFSAERPKGSFSTLEIQRTEQGDSAMYLCASSLNVQVNLNEQFFGPGTRLTVL.

V gene TRBV18 combines with J gene TRBJ2-7, with D possibly TRBD1 on 5 matching bases. The V and J ends lost 0 bases and 5 bases respectively, with 14 bases between them. Germline V CDR1 and CDR2: KGHSH, LQKENI. The length of the CDR3 is 15 residues. The CDR3 DNA follows: TGTGCCAGCTCACCACCGTCAGGGTCGTGGGACGAGCAGTACTTC. It translates to CASSPPSGSWDEQYF.

As regards this clonotype: Since a much larger clone is just one base distant, this may be a read error. The chain links TRBV7-4 to TRBJ2-5, with D maybe TRBD2 (6 bases). The germline gives CDR1 SGHVT, CDR2 SQSDAQ. V shed 3 bases and J shed 0 bases, with 11 bases lying between them. This CDR3 comprises 15 residues. The CDR3 DNA sequence: TGTGCCAGCAGCTTTCCCGGGGGACACCAAGAGACCCAGTACTTC. As protein: CASSFPGGHQETQYF. The full variable domain, with the rest looked up from reference TRBV7-4 and TRBJ2-5, is GAGVSQSPRYKVAKRGRDVALRCDSISGHVTLYWYRQTLGQGSEVLTYSQSDAQRDKSGRPSGRFSAERPERSVSTLKIQRTEQGDSAVYLCASSFPGGHQETQYFGPGTRLLVL.

This clonotype was picked up a small number of times. This chain connects TRBV11-2 to TRBJ2-5, with D perhaps TRBD2 (6 bases). V lost 5 bases and J 3 bases, leaving 22 bases between the germline ends. Germline V gene sequence: CDR1 SGHAT, CDR2 FQNNGV. This CDR3 is 17 amino acids long. The chain's CDR3 is CASSQAPAGHFEETQYF. For the CDR3, the DNA is TGTGCCAGCAGCCAGGCCCCAGCGGGTCATTTTGAAGAGACCCAGTACTTC.

This clonotype appeared a single time. V gene TRBV13 combines with J gene TRBJ2-3; possible D gene TRBD2, 7 bases. The CDR3 runs to 14 residues. Germline CDR1 and CDR2: PRHDT and FYEKMQ (reference sequence). With 3 bases removed from V and 5 bases from J, the gap between germline ends came to 12 bases. The CDR3 nucleotides are TGTGCCAGCAGCTTGAAGGGGGGGGGAGATACGCAGTATTTT. Translating gives CASSLKGGGDTQYF.

This clonotype was counted between two and nine times. The chain uses TRBV6-2 or TRBV6-3 and TRBJ2-5; D remains ambiguous. CDR3 length equals 11 residues. The germline V gene encodes CDR1 MNHEY and CDR2 SVGEGT. Trimming pared 2 bases from V and 5 bases from J, leaving 3 bases between. The CDR3 reads CASSYTETQYF. DNA of the CDR3: TGTGCCAGCAGTTACACGGAGACCCAGTACTTC.